Included here is one TCR beta chain sequence, with context. Its target is unknown. TCR cDNA was made by 5'RACE template switching, adding a universal primer site and UMIs. TCRdb processed the 5' RACE reads anew with MiXCR; each CDR3 protein has one entry. The data contain about 350,000 distinct CDR3 sequences, around 10% of them singletons. These data come from a study of T cells after yellow fever vaccination. Study conclusions and caveats: Booster samples showed a return of most primary-vaccination clones (around 96% CD4, approximately 85% CD8). Some clonotypes, a small share, were shared between CD4 and CD8 compartments.

The length of the CDR3 is 15 residues. Germline assignment: CDR1 SGHTA and CDR2 FQGNSA. Trimming left V 3 bases short and J 6 bases short, with 15 bases between. Here the sequenced sample was PBMCs, taken on the day of the first yellow fever vaccination. This chain uses TRBV7-2 with TRBJ1-5, with a tentative D call TRBD1 (6 bases). This TCR was sampled from a man aged 18 to 29 who received the YFV17D yellow fever vaccine. The CDR3 is CASSFGNRAGQPQHF. As DNA, the CDR3 is TGTGCCAGCAGCTTCGGGAACAGGGCGGGTCAGCCCCAGCATTTT. Together with reference TRBV7-2 and TRBJ1-5, the CDR3 gives the full variable domain: GAGVSQSPSNKVTEKGKDVELRCDPISGHTALYWYRQSLGQGLEFLIYFQGNSAPDKSGLPSDRFSAERTGGSVSTLTIQRTQQEDSAVYLCASSFGNRAGQPQHFGDGTRLSIL.